A selection of T cell receptor beta chains follows, all from one sample in a study of cytomegalovirus exposure and HLA in healthy donors. This table comes from immunoSEQ multiplex PCR, and its TCRdb copy is limited to in-frame clones, with some not included. The sample comprises some 140,000 clones, approximately 77% of which are singletons, and about 1.4% rests with the top ten. The sequenced sample was PBMCs. These receptors came from a middle-aged woman in good health and CMV-seronegative. Each CDR3 is given with its conserved first and last residue. Each record gives: V gene, D gene, J gene, clone size, CDR3 DNA, CDR3 protein. A D gene is named only where the DNA matches it firmly. Only part of the rows carry a size: once, few, many, or a class if the clone is expanded.

TRBV19	TRBD1	TRBJ1-5	NA	TGTGCCAGTAGTACCCTACAGGGGGGACCCCAGCATTTT	CASSTLQGGPQHF
TRBV19	NA	TRBJ1-2	NA	TGTGCCAGTAGGGTCAGGGCCCTCGATGGCTACACCTTC	CASRVRALDGYTF
TRBV7-9	TRBD1	TRBJ1-5	NA	TGTGCCAGCAGCCCAGGGGACAGGGAAGGGCAGCCCCAGCATTTT	CASSPGDREGQPQHF
TRBV11-2	TRBD2	TRBJ2-1	NA	TGTGCCAGCAGCTTCGGACTAGCGGGGAGTTACAATGAGCAGTTCTTC	CASSFGLAGSYNEQFF
TRBV19	TRBD1	TRBJ1-2	NA	TGTGCCAGTAGTATAGTTCAACAGGGGAACTATGGCTACACCTTC	CASSIVQQGNYGYTF
TRBV2	NA	TRBJ2-7	NA	TGTGCCAGCGGGACTTGGTACGAGCAGTACTTC	CASGTWYEQYF
TRBV18	NA	TRBJ2-5	NA	TGTGCCAGCTCAAATACAGGAGCCCAAGAGACCCAGTACTTC	CASSNTGAQETQYF
TRBV10-2	TRBD2	TRBJ2-5	NA	TGCGCCAGCAGTGGGCCCGCGCGGGGGGAAGAGACCCAGTACTTC	CASSGPARGEETQYF
TRBV11-3	TRBD1	TRBJ2-2	NA	TGTGCCAGCAGCCCTAGGACAGGGGTCGGCGGGGAGCTGTTTTTT	CASSPRTGVGGELFF
TRBV6-5	TRBD1	TRBJ1-2	few	TGTGCCAGCAATCCAGGGGGTGCTAATGGGTATGGCTACACCTTC	CASNPGGANGYGYTF
TRBV6-5	NA	TRBJ2-5	NA	TGTGCCAGCAGTTACCTAGGCGCTCAAGAGACCCAGTACTTC	CASSYLGAQETQYF
TRBV7-2	NA	TRBJ2-3	NA	TGTGCCAGCAGCCATTGGGGCAATCGCCGCACAGATACGCAGTATTTT	CASSHWGNRRTDTQYF
TRBV2	TRBD1	TRBJ1-5	NA	TGTGCCAGCAAAATCCCGGGACAGGGGAGTCAGCCCCAGCATTTT	CASKIPGQGSQPQHF
TRBV4-2	NA	TRBJ1-5	NA	TGTGCCAGCAGCCAAGACGGAGGGACCGGGGATCAGCCCCAGCATTTT	CASSQDGGTGDQPQHF
TRBV7-2	TRBD1	TRBJ1-3	NA	TGTGCCAGCAGCTTAATAGGGACAGGAAATTTT	CASSLIGTGNF
TRBV2	TRBD1	TRBJ1-5	NA	TGTGCCAGCAGTGAGTCGACAGGGGTCGGGCAGCCCCAGCATTTT	CASSESTGVGQPQHF
TRBV7-9	NA	TRBJ1-3	NA	TGTGCCAGCAGCCCAGGCAGGGGTTACTCTGGAAACACCATATATTTT	CASSPGRGYSGNTIYF
TRBV28	TRBD1	TRBJ1-1	NA	TGTGCCAGCAGCTCAGGGGGCGGGGAGGCTGAAGCTTTCTTT	CASSSGGGEAEAFF
TRBV5-1	TRBD1	TRBJ2-7	NA	TGCGCCAGCAGCCCCGACAGGGCCTACGAGCAGTACTTC	CASSPDRAYEQYF
TRBV27	NA	TRBJ2-7	NA	TGTGCCAGCAGTTTAATCAGGTTCCCCTACGAGCAGTACTTC	CASSLIRFPYEQYF
TRBV7-9	TRBD1	TRBJ1-4	NA	TGTGCCAGCAGGGAAACCGGGACAGCAACTAATGAAAAACTGTTTTTT	CASRETGTATNEKLFF
TRBV27	TRBD2	TRBJ2-3	NA	TGTGCCAGCAGAGCGGGATCCTACCCCACAGATACGCAGTATTTT	CASRAGSYPTDTQYF
TRBV19	TRBD1	TRBJ1-5	few	TGTGCCAGTACCCTGACAGGGGGTTCCAATCAGCCCCAGCATTTT	CASTLTGGSNQPQHF
TRBV7-2	NA	TRBJ2-1	NA	TGTGCCAGCCGGACAGGGAGGGATGAGCAGTTCTTC	CASRTGRDEQFF
TRBV7-7	NA	TRBJ2-3	NA	TGTGCTAGCAGCTTAGGGGGGCGCGGAGATACGCAGTATTTT	CASSLGGRGDTQYF
TRBV4-2	TRBD2	TRBJ2-3	NA	TGTGCCAGCAGCCAAGAGGGGACCCCGGGACTACCGCGAGATACGCAGTATTTT	CASSQEGTPGLPRDTQYF
TRBV9	NA	TRBJ1-4	NA	TGTGCCAGCGGGCGGGGCCTTAATGAAAAACTGTTTTTT	CASGRGLNEKLFF
TRBV7-2	NA	TRBJ1-2	NA	TGTGCCAGCAGCTTAACAGGGAAAGAACGCTATGGCTACACCTTC	CASSLTGKERYGYTF
TRBV5-1	NA	TRBJ1-4	NA	TGCGCCAGCAGCTTGGCCTCTCGGGGGGCGGCTGAAAAACTGTTTTTT	CASSLASRGAAEKLFF
TRBV7-9	TRBD1	TRBJ1-2	NA	TGTTCCAGCAGCTTAGACAGGGCCAACTATGGCTACACCTTC	CSSSLDRANYGYTF
TRBV5-6	NA	TRBJ1-6	NA	TGTGCCAGCAGCTTGGATACGGGTCGGCCCCTCCACTTT	CASSLDTGRPLHF
TRBV5-4	NA	TRBJ1-1	NA	TGTGCCAGCAGCTTGGCGTTAGGGCAGGGAGGCACTGAAGCTTTCTTT	CASSLALGQGGTEAFF
TRBV27	TRBD1	TRBJ1-2	NA	TGTGCCAGCAGTCTCTATGGGACAGACAATGGCTACACCTTC	CASSLYGTDNGYTF
TRBV7-2	NA	TRBJ1-5	NA	TGTGCCAGCAGCTTAGGCTACAGGGAGCATCAGCCCCAGCATTTT	CASSLGYREHQPQHF
TRBV7-6	TRBD2	TRBJ2-3	NA	TGTGCCAGCAGCTTAGGGGCTAGCGGGGTCACAGATACGCAGTATTTT	CASSLGASGVTDTQYF
TRBV7-8	NA	TRBJ1-5	NA	TGTGCCAGCAGCTTAGCGCTTTGGCAGAACCAGCCCCAGCATTTT	CASSLALWQNQPQHF
TRBV11-3	NA	TRBJ2-1	NA	TGTGCCAGCAGCTTAGATGCGGGGTTCAATGAGCAGTTCTTC	CASSLDAGFNEQFF
TRBV6-4	NA	TRBJ1-4	NA	TGTGCCAGCAGGGACACCGGTTCAACTAATGAAAAACTGTTTTTT	CASRDTGSTNEKLFF
TRBV28	NA	TRBJ2-7	few	TGTGCCAGCAGTAACACGGGTTACGAGCAGTACTTC	CASSNTGYEQYF
TRBV7-2	TRBD1	TRBJ2-7	once	TGTGCCAGCAGCGCAGCCGGGACAGGGTACTACGAGCAGTACTTC	CASSAAGTGYYEQYF
TRBV30	NA	TRBJ1-2	NA	TGTGCCTGGAATTACAGGGATGGCTACACCTTC	CAWNYRDGYTF